This paragraph covers one T cell receptor (beta chain) sequence. Antigen: not known. The authors defined TPEX cells as CCR7+ PD-1+ TIGIT+ early memory CD8+ T cells carrying exhausted-like traits. PBMC were sourced from healthy-donor buffy coats. Total CD8+ T cells were enriched by a separation that was negative and magnetic. This entry is derived from a study of human CD8 memory T cell subsets. A UMI-labeled 5' RACE approach was the method that produced the TCR beta libraries. After re-calling the 5' RACE reads, TCRdb lists one entry per CDR3 protein, DNA absent. The sample's table shows roughly 10,000 distinct CDR3 sequences. Broader study findings: In stem-like memory T cells, Chao1 estimates suggested more diversity than in precursor exhausted T cells. A similarly high level of diversity characterized stem-like memory and precursor exhausted T cells, unlike effector memory cells.

This CDR3 spans 14 amino acids. Germline V gives CDR1 SEHNR, CDR2 FQNEAQ (reference sequence). The chain couples TRBV7-9 to TRBJ2-3; TCRdb picks TRBD1, but there is no DNA to check that call. Sequenced sample: CD8+ T cells from PBMCs. The receptor was derived from a human donor in good health. The CDR3 loop reads CASSPADRGDTQYF.